A single sample gave rise to the 9 T cell receptor beta chains below, sequenced in a study of human T cells and chemical hapten exposure. The time point was: pre-sensitization, week 0. Treatment here: therapeutic diphenylcyclopropenone sensitization with weekly scalp DPC. A single record per CDR3 protein comes from TCRdb applying MiXCR to the RACE reads. Here the sample spans about 98,000 distinct CDR3 sequences, approximately 10% being singletons. The source material was whole blood, sampled in connection with sensitization to the hapten diphenylcyclopropenone (DPC). The receptors stem from a woman aged 60-75 years with alopecia areata. Some clones in this sample may be carry-over from other donors' samples.

The chain joins TRBV10-3 to TRBJ1-5, with unresolved D. This CDR3 spans 16 amino acids. V lost 4 bases to trimming and J lost 2 bases, with 15 bases between them. In germline, CDR1 is ENHRY, CDR2 SYGVKD. The CDR3 here is CAISAVFRSGNQPQHF. For the CDR3, the DNA is TGTGCCATCAGTGCCGTTTTTCGGTCCGGCAATCAGCCCCAGCATTTT.

In this sample, this clonotype turned up many times. The rearrangement joins TRBV29-1 to TRBJ1-3; no clear D. V was cut by 2 bases and J by 0 bases, with 8 bases left in between. Germline V CDR1 and CDR2: SQVTM, ANQGSEA. CDR3 length equals 14 residues. The chain's CDR3 is CSVESRNSGNTIYF. The DNA for the CDR3 is TGCAGCGTTGAAAGCAGGAACTCTGGAAACACCATATATTTT.

This clonotype has ten or more counts. This rearrangement joins TRBV27 to TRBJ1-6, with D possibly matching TRBD1 (6 bases). The V gene's germline CDR1 is MNHEY and CDR2 SMNVEV (reference sequence). The V gene lost 6 bases and the J gene lost 0 bases, with 21 bases spanning the gap. The CDR3 contains 19 residues. CDR3 nucleotide sequence: TGTGCCAGCAGCGGGTGGGGGCTTGAGTCCAGCTCCTATAATTCACCCCTCCACTTT. It codes for CASSGWGLESSSYNSPLHF.

This clonotype was counted ten times or more. The genes are TRBV4-2 and TRBJ1-5, with 7 positions matching TRBD1. The germline CDR1 and CDR2 sequences are LGHNA and YNFKEQ. The CDR3 is made up of 15 amino acids. The trim removed 4 bases at V and 4 bases at J, leaving 7 bases unmatched. The CDR3 sequence is CASSLTGAPNQPQHF. The CDR3 nucleotides are TGTGCCAGCAGCCTAACAGGGGCTCCTAATCAGCCCCAGCATTTT.

The chain uses TRBV7-2 and TRBJ2-1; 13 bases fit TRBD2. The germline gives CDR1 SGHTA, CDR2 FQGNSA. V lost 5 bases and J lost 7; bases outside the gene matches: 8. This CDR3 region has 16 residues. The CDR3 protein is CASSGQTSGRGNEQFF. The DNA for the CDR3 is TGTGCCAGCAGCGGACAAACTAGCGGGAGGGGAAATGAGCAGTTCTTC.

The chain has TRBV7-2 and TRBJ1-2, with D maybe TRBD1 (6 bases). Germline V gene lookup returns CDR1 SGHTA and CDR2 FQGNSA. The CDR3 has 15 residues. Trimming removed 11 bases from V and 1 base from J, with 20 bases in between. The CDR3 DNA reads TGTGCCTGCGTCGAGGTCGGGGGGCTTAACTATGGCTACACCTTC. Its protein product is CACVEVGGLNYGYTF. The whole variable domain, filled in from reference TRBV7-2 and TRBJ1-2, reads GAGVSQSPSNKVTEKGKDVELRCDPISGHTALYWYRQSLGQGLEFLIYFQGNSAPDKSGLPSDRFSAERTGGSVSTLTIQRTQQEDSAVYLCACVEVGGLNYGYTFGSGTRLTVV.

The V gene is TRBV20-1, the J gene TRBJ1-1; a possible D gene is TRBD1 (6 bases). V dropped 4 bases and J dropped 0 bases, with 15 bases sitting between them. Germline lookup yields CDR1 DFQATT and CDR2 SNEGSKA (reference sequence). This CDR3 is built from 15 residues. The chain's CDR3 is CSATRLRGMNTEAFF. The CDR3 DNA sequence: TGCAGTGCTACCCGACTCAGGGGCATGAACACTGAAGCTTTCTTT.

This clonotype was observed many times. CDR3 region: CASSYSASTDTQYF. The CDR3 DNA sequence: TGTGCCAGCAGTTACTCGGCTAGTACAGATACGCAGTATTTT. The chain recombines TRBV6-5 with TRBJ2-3, with unresolved D. Looked up from germline, CDR1 is MNHEY and CDR2 is SVGAGI. The V and J ends lost 0 bases and 3 bases respectively, with 7 bases between them. The CDR3 contains 14 residues.

Notes on this clonotype: A read error may explain this, as a much larger clone is one base away. The gene calls are TRBV7-3 and TRBJ1-2; D ambiguous. Deletions cut 8 bases from V and 5 bases from J, with 15 bases between. The CDR3 spans 13 residues. CDR1 and CDR2 from the germline V gene are SGHTA and FQGTGA. The CDR3 sequence is CASSVGFGYGYTF. In DNA form, the CDR3 reads TGTGCCAGCTCAGTGGGTTTTGGTTATGGCTACACCTTC.